This T cell receptor beta chain was observed in a study of blood T cell repertoires in COVID-19. Study details: Both acute and convalescent COVID-19 samples were obtained from the United States, Italy and Spain. T cells, B-cell-depleted T cells, or PBMCs supplied cDNA or gDNA.

Trimming took 3 bases from V and 5 from J, leaving 8 bases between them. Germline V gene lookup returns CDR1 SGHRS and CDR2 YFSETQ. The CDR3 length is 13 residues. This clone was detected only a few times. The authors' processing: For nucleated cells, counts were estimated from reference gene primer amplification. Profiling relied on immunoSEQ multiplex PCR, and the TCRdb table lists in-frame clones only, not all of them. That table furnishes V, J and clone size, whereas the DNA furnished D and trimming. The repertoire holds tens of thousands of clones, with around 81% as singletons. This TCR was recovered from a woman aged 55-75 years with acute or convalescent COVID-19. The sequenced sample consisted of peripheral blood. The V gene is TRBV5-1, the J gene TRBJ1-4; D gene unclear. The CDR3 reads CASSWASNEKLFF. CDR3 coding DNA: TGCGCCAGCAGCTGGGCTTCAAATGAAAAACTGTTTTTT. The full variable domain, its missing parts supplied by reference TRBV5-1 and TRBJ1-4, is KAGVTQTPRYLIKTRGQQVTLSCSPISGHRSVSWYQQTPGQGLQFLFEYFSETQRNKGNFPGRFSGRQFSNSRSEMNVSTLELGDSALYLCASSWASNEKLFFGSGTQLSVL.